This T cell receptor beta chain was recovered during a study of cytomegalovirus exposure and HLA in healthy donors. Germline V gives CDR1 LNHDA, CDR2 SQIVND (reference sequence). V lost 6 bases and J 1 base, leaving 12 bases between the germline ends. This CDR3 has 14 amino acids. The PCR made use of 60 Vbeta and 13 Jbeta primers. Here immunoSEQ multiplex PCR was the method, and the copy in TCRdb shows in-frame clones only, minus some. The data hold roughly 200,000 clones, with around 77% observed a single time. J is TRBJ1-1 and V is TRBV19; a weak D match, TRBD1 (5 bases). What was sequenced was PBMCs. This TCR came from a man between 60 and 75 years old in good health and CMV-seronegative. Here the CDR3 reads CASRLRQTNTEAFF. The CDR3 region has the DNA TGTGCCAGTAGACTCCGACAGACGAACACTGAAGCTTTCTTT.